A single sample is the source of the 15 T cell receptor beta chains below, sequenced in a study of blood T cell repertoires in COVID-19 (dated by TCRdb to about 2020). Library construction relied on the immunoSEQ multiplex PCR assay. TCRdb retrieved this table from immuneACCESS and kept in-frame rearrangements only. Not all clones are present; in checked studies, unresolved V genes account for under half, and no reason is known for the remainder. In all, the sample holds around 88,000 clones, and about three quarters of those were seen once. Approximately 8.7% of the sample comes from the top ten. The sample taken for sequencing was peripheral blood. Source of these receptors: a man aged 45-65 years who had recovered from COVID-19.

The gene calls are TRBV4-2 and TRBJ2-5, with 12 bases lining up with TRBD1. Germline CDR1 and CDR2: LGHNA and YNFKEQ. J was trimmed by 5 bases and V by 5 bases; bases with no gene match: 9. The CDR3 covers 16 residues. In DNA form, the CDR3 reads TGTGCCAGCAGCTTAGCCGGGACAGGGGGCTCGGAGACCCAGTACTTC. It specifies CASSLAGTGGSETQYF.

The chain uses TRBV7-2 and TRBJ1-4; tentatively, D is TRBD1 (5 bases). Trimming shortened V by 5 bases and J by 10 bases, and 26 bases separated the two germline ends. The CDR3 consists of 17 residues. The germline V gene has CDR1 SGHTA and CDR2 FQGNSA. For the CDR3, the DNA is TGTGCCAGCAGCCCCTACCGTCCTCGGGGGGGAGGTGGAAAACTGTTTTTT. Protein sequence: CASSPYRPRGGGGKLFF.

CDR3 sequence: CASSLRQGLSAQFF. CDR3 nucleotide sequence: TGTGCCAGCAGCCTCAGACAGGGCCTGAGCGCGCAGTTCTTC. The rearrangement joins TRBV11-3 to TRBJ2-1; 7 bases agree with TRBD1. The V segment lost 5 bases and the J segment 12 bases; nucleotides outside the gene matches: 13. From germline, CDR1 is SGHNT and CDR2 YENEEA. CDR3 length: 14 amino acids.

This sequence joins TRBV4-2 and TRBJ1-5; D is perhaps TRBD1 (5 bases). V lost 1 base, J lost 3 bases, and 10 bases lay in between. Germline V gives CDR1 LGHNA, CDR2 YNFKEQ. The CDR3 contains 15 residues. The CDR3: CASSQVEGINQPQHF. In DNA, the CDR3 is TGTGCCAGCAGCCAAGTGGAGGGGATCAATCAGCCCCAGCATTTT.

The genes are TRBV21-1 and TRBJ1-1; TRBD1 is taken as the D call from the table, unchecked against the DNA. TRBV21-1 has pseudogene status. The length of the CDR3 is 14 residues. CDR3 region: CASRYGQGGTEAFF. The CDR3 coding sequence is TGTGCCAGCAGGTATGGACAGGGCGGGACTGAAGCTTTCTTT.

In its sample, this clone was seen a few times. This chain connects TRBV27 to TRBJ2-1, with 7 bases lining up with TRBD1. Germline V gene sequence: CDR1 MNHEY, CDR2 SMNVEV (reference sequence). V trimming: 8 bases; J trimming: 6 bases; junction bases outside the gene matches: 13. CDR3 length: 15 residues. The DNA for the CDR3 is TGTGCCAGCGGCATACTACAGGGGTCAATCAATGAGCAGTTCTTC. Residues: CASGILQGSINEQFF.

This clone occurred a few times. V is TRBV5-1 and J is TRBJ2-3; tentative D call: TRBD2 (7 bases). CDR1 is SGHRS and CDR2 is YFSETQ in the germline V gene. Trimming shortened V by 1 base and J by 6 bases, and 21 bases separated the two germline ends. There are 17 residues in the CDR3. The CDR3 loop reads CASSLLSLGGGADTQYF. Written as DNA, the CDR3 is TGCGCCAGCAGCTTGCTGTCGTTAGGCGGGGGCGCGGATACGCAGTATTTT.

The chain employs TRBV4-1 and TRBJ2-3; D gene unclear. Germline CDR1 is MGHRA and CDR2 is YSYEKL. V lost 0 bases and J lost 6, with 16 bases in between. The CDR3 is 16 residues long. CDR3 sequence reads: CASSQDRGSGSDTQYF. CDR3 in DNA: TGCGCCAGCAGCCAAGATCGCGGCAGTGGGTCGGATACGCAGTATTTT.

The DNA of the CDR3 is TGCGCCAGCAGCGAAGCTCCCAATCAGCCCCAGCATTTT. Translated, it gives CASSEAPNQPQHF. The chain couples TRBV5-1 to TRBJ1-5; D gene unclear. Trimming took 4 bases from V and 3 from J, leaving 8 bases between them. From germline, CDR1 is SGHRS and CDR2 YFSETQ. This CDR3 region has 13 residues.

Note on this clone: In the same sample, other DNA sequences code for this CDR3. The rearrangement uses TRBV9 and TRBJ1-1, with 8 bases that match TRBD1. The germline CDR1 and CDR2 sequences are SGDLS and YYNGEE. There are 14 residues in the CDR3. Trimming at V came to 0 bases and at J to 5 bases, leaving 3 bases not matched to a gene. CDR3 coding DNA: TGTGCCAGCAGCGTAGGAGACAGGGGTACTGAAGCTTTCTTT. Translated: CASSVGDRGTEAFF.

The chain recombines TRBV6-5 with TRBJ2-1; the D is unclear. CDR3 size: 14 residues. Germline V gives CDR1 MNHEY, CDR2 SVGAGI. The V end lost 6 bases, the J end lost 0 bases, and 9 bases lay between the germline ends. CDR3 in DNA: TGTGCCAGCAGCTTACAGAGCTCCTACAATGAGCAGTTCTTC. The encoded protein is CASSLQSSYNEQFF.

This chain links TRBV12-3 or TRBV12-4 with TRBJ2-1, with 10 nucleotides matching TRBD2. The V and J ends lost 7 bases and 8 bases, in that order; junction bases with no gene match: 5. The CDR3 extends over 13 amino acids. CDR3 DNA: TGTGCCAGCACCCTAGCGGGGGTTTATGAGCAGTTCTTC. Residues: CASTLAGVYEQFF.

The genes are TRBV27 and TRBJ1-6; possibly TRBD1 for D (5 bases). Germline V CDR1 and CDR2: MNHEY, SMNVEV (reference sequence). The CDR3 contains 15 residues. Between the trimmed V and J ends, which lost 6 bases and 4 bases, there was a span of 13 bases. This chain's CDR3 is CASRVEGRYNSPLHF. DNA of the CDR3: TGTGCCAGCAGGGTGGAGGGGCGATATAATTCACCCCTCCACTTT.

The J gene is TRBJ2-7, the V gene TRBV3-1 (or the pseudogene TRBV3-2), with 8 positions matching TRBD1. V shed 4 bases and J 6 bases; nucleotides not matched to a gene: 8. Germline-derived CDR1 and CDR2 are LGHDT and YNNKEL (reference sequence). The CDR3 sequence is 14 residues long. The DNA of the CDR3 is TGTGCCAGCAGCCCAGGACAGGGTGGTAGCGAGCAGTACTTC. Translated, it gives CASSPGQGGSEQYF.

J is TRBJ2-1 and V is TRBV4-2; 8 bases agree with TRBD2. With V trimmed by 2 bases and J by 5 bases, 17 bases remained unmatched. The CDR3 totals 19 residues. Per germline, CDR1 LGHNA and CDR2 YNFKEQ. The CDR3 sequence is CASSQFGPAVSGNHNEQFF. The DNA of the CDR3 is TGTGCCAGCAGCCAATTCGGGCCAGCCGTTAGCGGGAACCACAATGAGCAGTTCTTC.